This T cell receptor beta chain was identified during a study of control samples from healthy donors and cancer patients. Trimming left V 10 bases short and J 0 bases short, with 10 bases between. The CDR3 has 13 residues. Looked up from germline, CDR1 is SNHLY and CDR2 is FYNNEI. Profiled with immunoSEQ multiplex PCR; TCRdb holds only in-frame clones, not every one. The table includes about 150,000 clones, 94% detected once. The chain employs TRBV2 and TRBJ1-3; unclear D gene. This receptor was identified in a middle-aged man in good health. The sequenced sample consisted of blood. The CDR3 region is CATRSSSGNTIYF. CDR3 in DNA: TGTGCCACCCGCAGCAGCTCTGGAAACACCATATATTTT.